These T cell receptor beta chains were read from a single sample in a study of blood T cell repertoires in COVID-19. Sequencing was performed with immunoSEQ multiplex PCR; in TCRdb, only in-frame clones are kept and a portion is missing. The table has about 53,000 clones, 89% seen once; the top ten hold 4.9%. Specimen: peripheral blood. The receptor source for this set is a man aged 55 to 70 with active COVID-19. Each CDR3 is given with its conserved first and last residue. The order of the fields is J gene, V gene, D gene, CDR3 length, clone size, CDR3 protein, CDR3 DNA. D genes are given only for firm matches. Some rows have no size entry. The others give once, few or many, or a class for an expanded clone.

J: TRBJ2-7; V: TRBV19; D: -; length: 15; size: -; CDR3: CASKGRGTGSQEQYF; DNA: TGTGCCAGTAAGGGGAGGGGGACAGGTTCGCAGGAGCAGTACTTC
J: TRBJ2-1; V: TRBV28; D: TRBD1; length: 15; size: -; CDR3: CASSLTGLSFNEQFF; DNA: TGTGCCAGCAGTCTGACAGGGTTATCCTTCAATGAGCAGTTCTTC
J: TRBJ1-1; V: TRBV7-9; D: -; length: 14; size: -; CDR3: CASSLSGRRAEAFF; DNA: TGTGCCAGCAGCTTATCTGGTCGTCGGGCTGAAGCTTTCTTT
J: TRBJ2-7; V: TRBV5-4; D: TRBD1; length: 13; size: few; CDR3: CARPDRGRGEQYF; DNA: TGTGCCAGGCCGGACAGGGGCCGCGGCGAGCAGTACTTC
J: TRBJ1-3; V: TRBV9; D: -; length: 17; size: -; CDR3: CASSVGTGGYSGNTIYF; DNA: TGTGCCAGCAGCGTAGGCACAGGCGGCTACTCTGGAAACACCATATATTTT
J: TRBJ2-1; V: TRBV9; D: -; length: 15; size: -; CDR3: CASSVLPSSYNEQFF; DNA: TGTGCCAGCAGCGTATTACCCAGTTCCTACAATGAGCAGTTCTTC
J: TRBJ1-4; V: TRBV6-2/TRBV6-3; D: -; length: 15; size: -; CDR3: CASSYKGTSNEKLFF; DNA: TGTGCCAGCAGTTATAAGGGGACATCTAATGAAAAACTGTTTTTT
J: TRBJ1-5; V: TRBV12-3/TRBV12-4; D: -; length: 13; size: -; CDR3: CASSFDRNQPQHF; DNA: TGTGCCAGCAGCTTCGACAGAAATCAGCCCCAGCATTTT
J: TRBJ2-2; V: TRBV19; D: TRBD2; length: 15; size: -; CDR3: CASRQLAGGTGELFF; DNA: TGTGCCAGTAGGCAACTAGCGGGAGGCACCGGGGAGCTGTTTTTT
J: TRBJ2-1; V: TRBV5-4; D: TRBD2; length: 15; size: -; CDR3: CASSLELAGRNEQFF; DNA: TGTGCCAGCAGCTTGGAGCTAGCGGGAAGGAATGAGCAGTTCTTC
J: TRBJ2-5; V: TRBV18; D: TRBD2; length: 15; size: -; CDR3: CASSETSGKQETQYF; DNA: TGTGCCAGCTCAGAGACTAGCGGGAAACAAGAGACCCAGTACTTC
J: TRBJ2-7; V: TRBV11-2; D: TRBD2; length: 13; size: -; CDR3: CASSLAGRNEQYF; DNA: TGTGCCAGCAGCCTAGCGGGGAGAAACGAGCAGTACTTC
J: TRBJ2-1; V: TRBV7-3; D: -; length: 13; size: -; CDR3: CASSLTIRDEQFF; DNA: TGTGCCAGCAGCTTAACGATCAGGGATGAGCAGTTCTTC
J: TRBJ1-1; V: TRBV6-5; D: -; length: 14; size: -; CDR3: CASSPSFGSTEAFF; DNA: TGTGCCAGCAGTCCGTCCTTTGGGAGCACTGAAGCTTTCTTT
J: TRBJ2-1; V: TRBV3-1/TRBV3-2; D: -; length: 12; size: -; CDR3: CASSQDQREQFF; DNA: TGTGCCAGCAGCCAAGACCAGCGGGAGCAGTTCTTC